Below are 18 T cell receptor beta chains sequenced from a single sample in a study of blood T cell repertoires in COVID-19. This table comes from immunoSEQ multiplex PCR, and its TCRdb copy is limited to in-frame clones, with some not included. This table has roughly 80,000 clones, around 74% appearing once. The sample comprised peripheral blood. The receptors derive from a human donor in a cohort sampled during active COVID-19.

The chain is built from TRBV5-1 and TRBJ1-1; 7 bases align to TRBD1. CDR3 length equals 13 residues. The germline V gene encodes CDR1 SGHRS and CDR2 YFSETQ. Germline trimming cut 3 bases from V and 5 bases from J; bases unmatched to any gene: 4. CDR3 DNA sequence: TGCGCCAGCAGCTCAGACAGGGAGACTGAAGCTTTCTTT. Amino acid sequence: CASSSDRETEAFF.

The chain employs TRBV5-6 and TRBJ1-1; D is possibly TRBD1 (6 bases). The ends were cut back, 4 bases at V and 6 bases at J, with 22 bases in the middle. Germline loops: CDR1 SGHDT, CDR2 YYEEEE. This CDR3 comprises 16 residues. This CDR3 reads CASSAEQGFIGAEAFF. In nucleotides, the CDR3 is TGTGCCAGCAGCGCCGAACAGGGTTTTATCGGGGCTGAAGCTTTCTTT. The variable domain in full, completed from reference TRBV5-6 and TRBJ1-1, reads DAGVTQSPTHLIKTRGQQVTLRCSPKSGHDTVSWYQQALGQGPQFIFQYYEEEERQRGNFPDRFSGHQFPNYSSELNVNALLLGDSALYLCASSAEQGFIGAEAFFGQGTRLTVV.

V and J are TRBV5-4 and TRBJ2-7; 7 bases are a match to TRBD1. The CDR3 extends over 19 amino acids. V shed 5 bases, J shed 2 bases, and the junction held 22 bases outside the gene matches. Germline loops: CDR1 SGHNT, CDR2 YYREEE (reference sequence). The CDR3 DNA reads as TGTGCCAGCAGACCTGACAGGGTGGGGACCAACGGCAGGGCCTACGAGCAGTACTTC. Amino acid sequence: CASRPDRVGTNGRAYEQYF.

For the CDR3, the DNA is TGTGCCAGCAGCTTCTCGACGGGACTAGCGCTCAACAATGAGCAGTTCTTC. It specifies CASSFSTGLALNNEQFF. The chain has TRBV7-9 and TRBJ2-1; TRBD2 agrees at 10 bases. V shed 3 bases and J 5 bases; nucleotides not matched to a gene: 10. The CDR3 has 17 amino acids. Germline V CDR1 and CDR2: SEHNR, FQNEAQ (reference sequence).

The genes are TRBV6-2 or TRBV6-3 and TRBJ1-5; no reliable D call. This CDR3 comprises 16 residues. Germline lookup yields CDR1 MNHEY and CDR2 SVGEGT. The V and J ends lost 2 bases and 1 base respectively, with 12 bases between them. This CDR3 is CASSYVGRRSNQPQHF. The CDR3 DNA reads as TGTGCCAGCAGTTACGTGGGGAGGAGGAGCAATCAGCCCCAGCATTTT.

The chain joins TRBV9 to TRBJ2-3; D might be TRBD2 (6 bases). This CDR3 has 16 residues. The ends were cut back, 3 bases at V and 0 bases at J, with 14 bases in the middle. Germline CDR1 reads SGDLS; CDR2 reads YYNGEE. The CDR3 protein is CASSALGAGSTDTQYF. CDR3 bases: TGTGCCAGCAGCGCCCTCGGGGCGGGGAGCACAGATACGCAGTATTTT.

V and J are TRBV3-1 (or the pseudogene TRBV3-2) and TRBJ1-1, with D hard to call. Germline V CDR1 and CDR2: LGHDT, YNNKEL (reference sequence). Trimming removed 4 bases from V and 3 bases from J, with 9 bases in between. The CDR3 is 13 residues long. The CDR3 nucleotides read TGTGCCAGCAGCCTGGCTAGCGACACTGAAGCTTTCTTT. Its translation is CASSLASDTEAFF.

The CDR3 region has the DNA TGTGCCAGCAGCGTCCTCTCGGGGTCAGAATACAATGAGCAGTTCTTC. This encodes CASSVLSGSEYNEQFF. V is TRBV9 and J is TRBJ2-1; D possibly corresponds to TRBD2 (5 bases). There are 16 residues in the CDR3. Trimming took 2 bases from V and 4 from J, leaving 16 bases between them. The germline CDR1 and CDR2 sequences are SGDLS and YYNGEE.

This clone turned up a few times. This chain links TRBV19 with TRBJ1-3, with TRBD1 matching over 8 bases. The J segment lost 4 bases and the V segment lost 5 bases, leaving 10 bases of the junction unmatched. CDR1 is LNHDA and CDR2 is SQIVND in the germline V gene (reference sequence). There are 16 residues in the CDR3. In DNA, the CDR3 is TGTGCCAGTAGTGTTGGGACAGGAGCAATAGGAAACACCATATATTTT. Protein product: CASSVGTGAIGNTIYF.

The rearrangement links TRBV19 to TRBJ1-1, with D maybe TRBD1 (5 bases). V lost 2 bases, J lost 6 bases, and 10 bases lay in between. Germline lookup yields CDR1 LNHDA and CDR2 SQIVND (reference sequence). The CDR3 consists of 13 residues. DNA for the CDR3: TGTGCCAGTAGTATAAGCGGGGGACCTGAAGCTTTCTTT. Protein sequence: CASSISGGPEAFF.

This clone was found a few times. The chain links TRBV7-2 to TRBJ1-4; the match to TRBD1 covers 7 bases. The CDR3 extends over 15 amino acids. Germline V gene sequence: CDR1 SGHTA, CDR2 FQGNSA. V shed 1 base and J 2 bases; nucleotides not matched to a gene: 1. This chain's CDR3 is CASSLGDSTNEKLFF. CDR3 nucleotide sequence: TGTGCCAGCAGCTTAGGGGACAGCACTAATGAAAAACTGTTTTTT.

CDR3 in DNA: TGTGCCAGCAGCTTGGTTCGGGATTCACCCCTCCACTTT. Its translation is CASSLVRDSPLHF. The chain carries TRBV5-4 and TRBJ1-6, with D hard to call. Germline CDR1 and CDR2: SGHNT and YYREEE (reference sequence). The CDR3 loop spans 13 amino acids. Trimming removed 0 bases at V and 8 bases at J, with 6 bases between.

The J gene is TRBJ2-2, the V gene TRBV19; a possible D gene is TRBD2 (6 bases). Per germline, CDR1 LNHDA and CDR2 SQIVND (reference sequence). This CDR3 region has 14 residues. Trimming left V 5 bases short and J 5 bases short, with 12 bases between. CDR3 protein: CASSGGSRTGELFF. In nucleotides, the CDR3 is TGTGCCAGTAGTGGGGGGTCAAGAACCGGGGAGCTGTTTTTT.

The CDR3 nucleotides read TGTGCCAGCAGTGAACCGGGACTCCTTAACGGGGAGCTGTTTTTT. Translated: CASSEPGLLNGELFF. The chain couples TRBV6-1 to TRBJ2-2; possible D gene TRBD2, 6 bases. Germline CDR1 and CDR2: MNHNS and SASEGT. This CDR3 has 15 residues. V was cut by 2 bases and J by 7 bases, with 14 bases left in between.

This chain joins TRBV28 and TRBJ1-4; D possibly corresponds to TRBD1 (5 bases). The CDR3 is made up of 15 amino acids. Germline-derived CDR1 and CDR2 are MDHEN and SYDVKM. The ends were cut back, 1 base at V and 3 bases at J, with 9 bases in the middle. As DNA, the CDR3 is TGTGCCAGCAGTTTATCCCAGGGTGCTAATGAAAAACTGTTTTTT. It translates to CASSLSQGANEKLFF.

There are a few counts of this clone. CDR3 in amino acids: CASSTTGLGQSNEKLFF. CDR3 in DNA: TGTGCCAGCAGCACAACAGGTCTCGGACAGAGTAATGAAAAACTGTTTTTT. This chain links TRBV9 with TRBJ1-4; tentative D call: TRBD1 (6 bases). The V end was cut by 4 bases, the J end by 4 bases, with 20 bases between. Germline V gene sequence: CDR1 SGDLS, CDR2 YYNGEE. CDR3 length: 17 residues.

This clone was observed a few times. The chain joins TRBV6-2 or TRBV6-3 to TRBJ1-6, with TRBD1 as a possible D gene (5 bases). V lost 5 bases, J lost 6 bases, and 11 bases lay in between. CDR1 and CDR2 from the germline V gene are MNHEY and SVGEGT. CDR3 length: 14 residues. CDR3 loop: CASSPQGSNSPLHF. The CDR3, as DNA: TGTGCCAGCAGTCCCCAGGGAAGTAATTCACCCCTCCACTTT.

The rearrangement links TRBV5-4 to TRBJ2-3; 10 bases line up with TRBD2. The junction had 2 bases not matched to a gene; V was cut back by 2 bases and J by 5 bases. This CDR3 has 14 amino acids. Germline V gene sequence: CDR1 SGHNT, CDR2 YYREEE (reference sequence). The CDR3 bases are TGTGCCAGCAGCTTTAGCGGGGGGTTAGATACGCAGTATTTT. Translated, it gives CASSFSGGLDTQYF.